The following is a T cell receptor beta chain sequence with its context. Authors' analysis steps: By means of reference gene primer amplification, nucleated cell counts were estimated. Sequencing used immunoSEQ multiplex PCR; TCRdb keeps in-frame clones, though not all of them. V, J and clone size reflect that table, while D and trimming were determined from the DNA. The table has 160,000 or so clones, around 89% seen once. These data belong to a study of blood T cell repertoires in COVID-19. Study background: Samples representing acute and convalescent COVID-19 were sourced from the United States, Italy and Spain. Nucleic acid was either cDNA or gDNA, and it came from T cells, B-cell-depleted T cells, or PBMCs.

The origin of this receptor is a man between 60 and 70 years old with acute or convalescent COVID-19. Sequencing used peripheral blood.

CDR3 in amino acids: CASKGVGLNYGYTF. Written as DNA, the CDR3 is TGTGCCAGCAAGGGGGTCGGCCTTAACTATGGCTACACCTTC. V gene TRBV2 combines with J gene TRBJ1-2, with D possibly matching TRBD1 (6 bases). With 7 bases removed from V and 1 base from J, the gap between germline ends came to 13 bases. The CDR3 loop spans 14 amino acids. Per germline, CDR1 SNHLY and CDR2 FYNNEI.